In its sample, the clone carrying this T cell receptor (beta chain) was seen once. CDR1 and CDR2 from the germline V gene are SGHDN and FVKESK. With 4 bases removed from V and 2 bases from J, the gap between germline ends came to 12 bases. The CDR3 loop spans 15 amino acids. This sample is part of a study of T cells after somatic rescue of genetic block. The method was immunoSEQ multiplex PCR; TCRdb's version includes in-frame clones alone and lacks a portion of them. The data hold 55,000 to 70,000 clones, with just under 95% observed a single time. This clonotype originated in a man aged 35 to 55. Sequencing input: peripheral blood mononuclear cells (PBMCs). The V call is TRBV14, the J call TRBJ1-5; D may be TRBD1 (5 bases). This CDR3 is CASSRGGGGNQPQHF. CDR3 DNA sequence: TGTGCCAGCAGCCGGGGCGGTGGTGGCAATCAGCCCCAGCATTTT. The variable domain in full, with the rest retrieved from reference TRBV14 and TRBJ1-5, is EAGVTQFPSHSVIEKGQTVTLRCDPISGHDNLYWYRRVMGKEIKFLLHFVKESKQDESGMPNNRFLAERTGGTYSTLKVQPAELEDSGVYFCASSRGGGGNQPQHFGDGTRLSIL.